The T cell receptor beta chain described here comes from a study of vaccination and CD4 T cells after COVID-19. Study background: Post-vaccine specimens were obtained a median about 70 days after dose two (range 14 to 241). Every culture used as a control got a CEFX pool, an HIV-1 Nef pool, or no peptide. Study-level points and caveats: Early post-infection timepoints were missing, and relatively few convalescent patients were studied.

The treatment denotes: roughly 10-day PBMC culture with coronavirus spike peptide pools or control peptides (ViraFEST assay). Trimming removed 0 bases at V and 0 bases at J, with 7 bases between. The CDR3 spans 14 residues. CDR1 and CDR2 from the germline V gene are SGHRS and YFSETQ. Comments on this clonotype: The antigen remains undetermined.

Sequencing of cultured CD4+ T cell DNA used the Oncomine TCR Beta short-read assay. TCRdb recomputed calls from the PCR reads with MiXCR, one row per CDR3 protein. This sample has several thousand distinct CDR3 sequences; more than 60% occur once, and the top ten carry roughly 20%. This clonotype was sampled from a human donor with COVID-19. The gene calls are TRBV5-1 and TRBJ2-7; D uncertain. The source was cultured CD4+ T cells from blood, collected after SARS-CoV-2 vaccination. CDR3 bases: TGCGCCAGCAGCTTGGGAGGAAGCTCCTACGAGCAGTACTTC. It encodes CASSLGGSSYEQYF.